The 26 T cell receptor beta chains below come from one sample, sequenced in a study of blood T cell repertoires in COVID-19. Profiled with immunoSEQ multiplex PCR; TCRdb holds only in-frame clones, not every one. The sample gives roughly 220,000 clones, 84% of which show up once; 5.5% to 7.5% is in the top ten. Source material: PBMCs or T cells enriched from blood (not recorded which). All receptors come from a woman between 40 and 55 years old who had recovered from COVID-19.

The genes are TRBV28 and TRBJ2-3; 9 nucleotides align to TRBD1. J was trimmed by 5 bases and V by 4 bases; bases with no gene match: 16. Germline CDR1 reads MDHEN; CDR2 reads SYDVKM. This CDR3 spans 18 amino acids. The CDR3 sequence: CASSSPFGGQGSIDTQYF. CDR3 nucleotides: TGTGCCAGCAGTTCGCCATTTGGGGGACAGGGTAGTATAGATACGCAGTATTTT.

This clone turned up a few times. The V and J genes are TRBV7-3 and TRBJ2-2; TRBD2 matches 7 bases. Germline V gene lookup returns CDR1 SGHTA and CDR2 FQGTGA. The CDR3 totals 16 residues. Losses at the gene ends were 5 bases for V and 3 bases for J; bases not matched to a gene: 9. This CDR3 reads CASSPPSSGDTGELFF. DNA for the CDR3: TGTGCCAGCAGCCCGCCATCGAGCGGGGACACCGGGGAGCTGTTTTTT.

This clone was counted a few times. J is TRBJ1-2 and V is TRBV3-1 (or the pseudogene TRBV3-2), with D possibly being TRBD1 (6 bases). CDR3 length: 14 residues. V was cut by 3 bases and J by 4 bases, with 12 bases left in between. Germline V lookup: CDR1 LGHDT, CDR2 YNNKEL (reference sequence). As DNA, the CDR3 is TGTGCCAGCAGCCAGACAGGTTGGGGCTATGGCTACACCTTC. It codes for CASSQTGWGYGYTF.

The chain employs TRBV5-6 and TRBJ2-1; 7 nucleotides match TRBD2. Germline V lookup: CDR1 SGHDT, CDR2 YYEEEE. The ends lost 2 bases at V and 7 bases at J; junction bases unmatched: 12. The CDR3 is 16 residues long. CDR3 nucleotides: TGTGCCAGCAGCTTAGCTCTGAGCGGGACTCGGAATGAGCAGTTCTTC. Translated, it gives CASSLALSGTRNEQFF.

The chain is built from TRBV7-9 and TRBJ2-5; D may be TRBD1 (6 bases). Trimming left V 4 bases short and J 0 bases short, with 9 bases between. Germline CDR1 reads SEHNR; CDR2 reads FQNEAQ (reference sequence). The CDR3 has 14 amino acids. CDR3 DNA: TGTGCCAGCAGCTCCCGGGACAACCAAGAGACCCAGTACTTC. Protein product: CASSSRDNQETQYF.

This chain links TRBV10-2 with TRBJ1-4, with a weak D call TRBD1 (5 bases). Trimming removed 5 bases from V and 5 bases from J, with 27 bases in between. The CDR3 length is 19 residues. CDR1 is WSHSY, CDR2 SAAADI, per germline. CDR3 region: CASSKFFQGGVGENEKLFF. CDR3 coding DNA: TGCGCCAGCAGTAAATTCTTCCAGGGAGGCGTGGGGGAGAATGAAAAACTGTTTTTT.

The V and J genes are TRBV3-1 (or the pseudogene TRBV3-2) and TRBJ1-2; 9 positions agree with TRBD1. The CDR3 is 14 amino acids. The V and J ends lost 6 bases and 0 bases, in that order; junction bases with no gene match: 2. Germline V lookup: CDR1 LGHDT, CDR2 YNNKEL (reference sequence). CDR3 nucleotides: TGTGCCAGCAGGGACAGGGGAGCTAACTATGGCTACACCTTC. It yields the protein CASRDRGANYGYTF.

The chain joins TRBV19 to TRBJ1-5, with a tentative D call TRBD1 (5 bases). Germline V gene sequence: CDR1 LNHDA, CDR2 SQIVND (reference sequence). The CDR3 spans 16 residues. V shed 4 bases and J shed 3 bases, with 16 bases lying between them. The CDR3 spells CASSTGGPGSNQPQHF. CDR3 sequence (DNA): TGTGCCAGTAGTACAGGTGGGCCAGGGTCCAATCAGCCCCAGCATTTT.

This chain connects TRBV7-9 to TRBJ2-2, with TRBD2 matching over 8 bases. CDR3 length: 15 residues. Germline values: CDR1 SEHNR, CDR2 FQNEAQ (reference sequence). V was clipped by 7 bases and J by 4 bases; unmatched bases: 8. DNA of the CDR3: TGTGCCAGCATCCCACTAGCGGAGTTCACCGGGGAGCTGTTTTTT. As protein: CASIPLAEFTGELFF.

The chain has TRBV19 and TRBJ2-3; TRBD1 matches at 8 bases. The germline gives CDR1 LNHDA, CDR2 SQIVND (reference sequence). V lost 4 bases and J lost 4; bases outside the gene matches: 4. The CDR3 consists of 14 residues. As DNA, the CDR3 is TGTGCCAGTAGTACGCAGGGGGCTTCAGATACGCAGTATTTT. As protein: CASSTQGASDTQYF.

The chain recombines TRBV18 with TRBJ1-2; the match to TRBD1 covers 9 bases. Trimming took 0 bases from V and 9 from J; bases not matched to a gene: 5. Germline CDR1 and CDR2: KGHSH and LQKENI. This CDR3 region has 14 residues. In DNA form, the CDR3 reads TGTGCCAGCTCACCACCGGGGACAGGGTGGAGCTACACCTTC. Protein product: CASSPPGTGWSYTF.

The chain couples TRBV6-5 to TRBJ2-1; possibly TRBD2 for D (6 bases). Germline V CDR1 and CDR2: MNHEY, SVGAGI. V dropped 5 bases and J dropped 7 bases, with 12 bases sitting between them. The CDR3 is made up of 13 amino acids. As DNA, the CDR3 is TGTGCCAGCAGTCCTCGACGGGGGAATGAGCAGTTCTTC. This sequence encodes CASSPRRGNEQFF.

This chain links TRBV11-2 with TRBJ2-5, with D possibly being TRBD2 (5 bases). V was cut by 3 bases and J by 2 bases, with 13 bases left in between. This CDR3 has 15 residues. Germline loops: CDR1 SGHAT, CDR2 FQNNGV. CDR3 sequence reads: CASSFSSGGQETQYF. The CDR3 region has the DNA TGTGCCAGCAGCTTCTCGAGCGGCGGGCAAGAGACCCAGTACTTC.

This clone was picked up one time. The chain employs TRBV4-1 and TRBJ2-1; the match to TRBD2 covers 7 bases. This CDR3 is 16 amino acids long. Per the germline V gene, CDR1 is MGHRA and CDR2 is YSYEKL. Germline trimming cut 2 bases from V and 2 bases from J; bases unmatched to any gene: 6. The CDR3 here is CASSQTGAGPYNEQFF. DNA for the CDR3: TGCGCCAGCAGCCAAACTGGAGCGGGACCCTACAATGAGCAGTTCTTC.

The chain links TRBV7-2 to TRBJ2-3; 8 bases agree with TRBD2. The CDR3 has 15 residues. The germline V gene has CDR1 SGHTA and CDR2 FQGNSA. The ends lost 5 bases at V and 5 bases at J; junction bases unmatched: 9. The CDR3 reads CASSPPGLELDTQYF. For the CDR3, the DNA is TGTGCCAGCAGCCCGCCGGGACTAGAATTAGATACGCAGTATTTT.

The chain is built from TRBV6-5 and TRBJ2-7, with D tentatively TRBD1 (6 bases). V dropped 7 bases and J dropped 0 bases, with 13 bases sitting between them. The CDR3 totals 14 residues. The germline V gene has CDR1 MNHEY and CDR2 SVGAGI. The CDR3 sequence is CASTRDIGSYEQYV. DNA of the CDR3: TGTGCCAGCACCCGGGACATAGGCTCCTACGAGCAGTACGTC.

The chain recombines TRBV6-4 with TRBJ1-1; the D gene is possibly TRBD1 (6 bases). Trimming left V 5 bases short and J 0 bases short, with 10 bases between. Germline V CDR1 and CDR2: MRHNA, SNTAGT. The CDR3 extends over 14 amino acids. CDR3: CASSYRVLNTEAFF. The CDR3 DNA reads TGTGCCAGCAGTTACAGGGTCCTGAACACTGAAGCTTTCTTT.

This chain joins TRBV28 and TRBJ2-1; 8 positions match TRBD2. CDR1 and CDR2 (germline): MDHEN, SYDVKM. V gave up 8 bases and J gave up 4 bases; unmatched junction bases: 10. The CDR3 extends over 15 amino acids. CDR3 in amino acids: CASVTGGGWYNEQFF. The CDR3 nucleotides read TGTGCCAGCGTTACGGGAGGGGGATGGTACAATGAGCAGTTCTTC.

V is TRBV5-1 and J is TRBJ2-5; 7 bases agree with TRBD2. The CDR3 spans 17 residues. The V segment lost 4 bases and the J segment 2 bases; nucleotides outside the gene matches: 14. From germline, CDR1 is SGHRS and CDR2 YFSETQ. The CDR3 loop reads CASSPSEGGGRQETQYF. For the CDR3, the DNA is TGCGCCAGCAGCCCAAGCGAGGGCGGGGGAAGACAAGAGACCCAGTACTTC.

The V call is TRBV14, the J call TRBJ1-4; 10 positions match TRBD1. CDR1 SGHDN and CDR2 FVKESK come from the germline V gene. Germline trimming cut 4 bases from V and 5 bases from J; bases unmatched to any gene: 4. The length of the CDR3 is 15 residues. CDR3 nucleotide sequence: TGTGCCAGCAGCCTAGACAGGGGGCCAAATGAAAAACTGTTTTTT. Its translation is CASSLDRGPNEKLFF.

The V gene is TRBV9, the J gene TRBJ2-2, with 7 positions matching TRBD1. Germline V gene sequence: CDR1 SGDLS, CDR2 YYNGEE. CDR3 length equals 16 residues. Unmatched junction bases numbered 7, after V lost 0 bases and J lost 5 bases. The CDR3 region is CASSVASRGWTGELFF. The CDR3, as DNA: TGTGCCAGCAGCGTAGCATCCAGGGGGTGGACCGGGGAGCTGTTTTTT.

This clone has a handful of counts. The rearrangement links TRBV5-1 to TRBJ1-1; 9 bases are a match to TRBD1. Germline V gene lookup returns CDR1 SGHRS and CDR2 YFSETQ. This CDR3 contains 15 residues. J lost 6 bases, V lost 0 bases, and 6 bases had no gene match. The CDR3: CASSLAGTGRSEAFF. The DNA of the CDR3 is TGCGCCAGCAGCTTGGCCGGGACAGGGCGCTCTGAAGCTTTCTTT.

The V call is TRBV28, the J call TRBJ1-2; 7 bases align to TRBD1. The CDR3 runs to 15 residues. Trimming removed 6 bases from V and 0 bases from J; junction bases left unmatched: 7. CDR1 is MDHEN and CDR2 is SYDVKM in the germline V gene. CDR3 sequence reads: CASRGTALANYGYTF. CDR3 bases: TGTGCCAGCAGGGGGACAGCCTTAGCTAACTATGGCTACACCTTC.

The table lists this clone with many counts. The rearrangement uses TRBV7-6 and TRBJ1-1; TRBD1 agrees at 10 bases. The germline V gene has CDR1 SGHVS and CDR2 FNYEAQ. V lost 5 bases to trimming and J lost 5 bases; unmatched junction nucleotides: 8. This CDR3 region has 15 residues. The CDR3 DNA reads as TGTGCCAGCAGCCTAGGGACAGGGGTGCAAACTGAAGCTTTCTTT. Translated, it gives CASSLGTGVQTEAFF.

The rearrangement links TRBV7-9 to TRBJ2-2; D unresolved. The CDR3 runs to 13 residues. V lost 1 base and J 5 bases, leaving 5 bases between the germline ends. Germline values: CDR1 SEHNR, CDR2 FQNEAQ (reference sequence). The CDR3 protein is CASSLGQTGELFF. The CDR3 DNA reads as TGTGCCAGCAGCTTAGGGCAGACCGGGGAGCTGTTTTTT.

This rearrangement joins TRBV2 to TRBJ2-7, with 7 bases matching TRBD1. The J segment lost 5 bases and the V segment lost 4 bases, leaving 11 bases of the junction unmatched. Germline assignment: CDR1 SNHLY and CDR2 FYNNEI. The CDR3 has 15 amino acids. The CDR3 DNA reads as TGTGCCAGCAGTGCTCCGACAGGGAGTATCGACGAGCAGTACTTC. It is translated as CASSAPTGSIDEQYF.